Listed here is a single TCR beta chain. Authors' methods: Quantification of nucleated cells was approximated via reference gene primer amplification. The protocol was immunoSEQ multiplex PCR, while the TCRdb copy is restricted to in-frame clones and leaves out a portion. V and J calls and clone size come straight from that table; D and trimming were deduced from the DNA. The table records about 73,000 clones, approximately 83% of them present only once. This record belongs to a study of blood T cell repertoires in COVID-19. Germline assignment: CDR1 MRHNA and CDR2 SNTAGT. Germline trimming cut 2 bases from V and 1 base from J; bases unmatched to any gene: 0. The CDR3 is made up of 15 amino acids.

The chain links TRBV6-4 to TRBJ2-2, with TRBD1 matching 8 bases. The sequenced sample was peripheral blood. This clonotype was obtained from a human donor in a cohort sampled during active COVID-19. In DNA form, the CDR3 reads TGTGCCAGCAGTGACGGGACAGGGAACACCGGGGAGCTGTTTTTT. As protein: CASSDGTGNTGELFF.